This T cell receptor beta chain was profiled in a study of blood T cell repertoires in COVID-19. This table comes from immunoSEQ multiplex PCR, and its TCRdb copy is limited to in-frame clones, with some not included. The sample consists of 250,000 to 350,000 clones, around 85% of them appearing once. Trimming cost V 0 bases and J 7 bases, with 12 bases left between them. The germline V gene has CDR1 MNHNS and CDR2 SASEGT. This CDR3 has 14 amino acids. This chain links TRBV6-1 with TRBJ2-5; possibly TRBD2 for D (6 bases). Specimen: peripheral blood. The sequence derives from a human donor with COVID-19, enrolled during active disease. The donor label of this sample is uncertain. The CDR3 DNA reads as TGTGCCAGCAGTGAAGCGCGGGGCTGGGGGACCCAGTACTTC. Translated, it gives CASSEARGWGTQYF.